This T cell receptor beta chain emerged from a study of early T cells in non-severe SARS-CoV-2 infection. The study's findings and limits: Reliance on VDJdb matching favored anti-spike CD8 responses; private and CD4 specificities were missed.

The ends lost 4 bases at V and 5 bases at J; junction bases unmatched: 0. Germline assignment: CDR1 SQVTM and CDR2 ANQGSEA. CDR3 size: 11 residues. This clonotype was seen repeatedly, ten times or more. The antigen is unknown. Unique molecular identifiers (one per individual cDNA molecule) were attached. TCRdb ran MiXCR on the 5' RACE reads and lists one entry per CDR3 protein. Of around 50,000 distinct CDR3 sequences in the sample, about 10% are singletons; the top ten hold 9.1%. The sequencing sample was made of whole blood. V gene TRBV29-1 combines with J gene TRBJ1-2; 8 bases align to TRBD1. The sequence was collected from an adult who was a healthcare worker with PCR-confirmed SARS-CoV-2 infection or an uninfected control (not recorded which). CDR3 nucleotide sequence: TGCAGCGTTGGGACAGGGTATGGCTACACCTTC. Translating it yields CSVGTGYGYTF.